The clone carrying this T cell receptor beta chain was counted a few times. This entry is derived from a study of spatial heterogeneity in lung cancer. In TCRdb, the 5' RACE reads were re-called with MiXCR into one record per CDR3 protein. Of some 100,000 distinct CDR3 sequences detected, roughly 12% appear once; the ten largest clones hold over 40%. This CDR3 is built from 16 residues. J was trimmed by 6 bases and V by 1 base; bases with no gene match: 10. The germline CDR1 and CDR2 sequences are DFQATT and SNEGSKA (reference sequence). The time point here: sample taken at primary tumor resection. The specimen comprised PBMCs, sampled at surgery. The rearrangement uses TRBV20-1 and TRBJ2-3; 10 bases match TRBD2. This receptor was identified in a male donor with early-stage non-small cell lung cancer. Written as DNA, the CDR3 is TGCAGTGCTAGAGGGAGGACTAGCGGTACACAGGATACGCAGTATTTT. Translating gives CSARGRTSGTQDTQYF.